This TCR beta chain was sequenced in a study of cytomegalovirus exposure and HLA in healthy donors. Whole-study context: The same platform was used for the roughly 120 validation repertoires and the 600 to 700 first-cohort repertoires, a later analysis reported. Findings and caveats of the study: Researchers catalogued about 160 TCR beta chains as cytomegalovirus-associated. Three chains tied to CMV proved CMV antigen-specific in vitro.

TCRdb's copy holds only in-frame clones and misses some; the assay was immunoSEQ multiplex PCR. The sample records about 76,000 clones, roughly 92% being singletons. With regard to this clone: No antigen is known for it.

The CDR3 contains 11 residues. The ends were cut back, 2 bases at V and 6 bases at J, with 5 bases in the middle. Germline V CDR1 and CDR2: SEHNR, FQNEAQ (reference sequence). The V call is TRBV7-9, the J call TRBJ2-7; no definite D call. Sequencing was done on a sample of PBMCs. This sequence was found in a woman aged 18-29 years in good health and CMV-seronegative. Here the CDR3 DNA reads TGTGCCAGCAGCTTAACAGCCGAGCAGTACTTC. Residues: CASSLTAEQYF.